This section outlines one T cell receptor beta chain sequence together with its context. Its antigen is not identified. These data originate in a study of cytotoxic CD8 clonotypes in ibrutinib-treated CLL. Study-level results: Few clonotypes were public, and these shrank or held steady under treatment.

J lost 3 bases, V lost 5 bases, and 4 bases had no gene match. The CDR3 consists of 15 residues. CDR1 is SGHRS and CDR2 is YFSETQ in the germline V gene. TCRdb's copy holds only in-frame clones and misses some; the assay was immunoSEQ multiplex PCR. The sample holds about 160,000 clones, about four fifths seen once. Sequenced here: PBMCs, sampled after 24 months of ibrutinib treatment. V gene TRBV5-1 combines with J gene TRBJ2-2, with 10 bases lining up with TRBD1. This clonotype was sampled from a human donor with chronic lymphocytic leukemia. The CDR3 sequence is CASRLGQGDTGELFF. The CDR3 DNA reads TGCGCCAGCAGGCTAGGACAGGGGGACACCGGGGAGCTGTTTTTT.